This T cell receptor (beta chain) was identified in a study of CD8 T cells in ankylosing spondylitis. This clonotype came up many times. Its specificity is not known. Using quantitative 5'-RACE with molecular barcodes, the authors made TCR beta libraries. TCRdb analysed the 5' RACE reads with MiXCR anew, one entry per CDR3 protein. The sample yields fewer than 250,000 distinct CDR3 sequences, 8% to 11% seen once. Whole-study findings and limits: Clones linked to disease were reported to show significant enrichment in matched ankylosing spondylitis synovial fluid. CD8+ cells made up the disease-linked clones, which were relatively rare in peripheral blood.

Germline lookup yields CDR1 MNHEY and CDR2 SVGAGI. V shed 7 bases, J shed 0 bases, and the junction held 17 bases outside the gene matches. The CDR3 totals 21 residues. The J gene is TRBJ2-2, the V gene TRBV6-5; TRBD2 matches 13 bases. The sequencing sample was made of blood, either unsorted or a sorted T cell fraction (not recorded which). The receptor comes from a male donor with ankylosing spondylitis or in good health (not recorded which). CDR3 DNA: TGTGCCAGCATCCCAGTAGGGACTAGCGGGGTCCCCAGCGCGAACACCGGGGAGCTGTTTTTT. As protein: CASIPVGTSGVPSANTGELFF.